These 12 T cell receptor beta chains share one sample of origin, sequenced in a study of chemoradiotherapy in HPV16-positive cancers. Repertoires were generated with immunoSEQ multiplex PCR, while TCRdb's copy carries only in-frame clones and drops some. The sample yields about 17,000 clones, 90% seen once. The input for sequencing was blood, taken from a patient who underwent chemoradiotherapy. The receptor source for this set is a human donor with HPV-associated anogenital cancer.

V usage is TRBV10-3 and J usage is TRBJ2-2; tentatively, D is TRBD1 (7 bases). The germline V gene encodes CDR1 ENHRY and CDR2 SYGVKD. The CDR3 is 14 amino acids. V was trimmed by 2 bases and J by 7 bases, leaving 11 bases between them. CDR3 sequence reads: CAISEGGGGGELFF. CDR3 nucleotides: TGTGCCATCAGTGAGGGAGGGGGCGGCGGGGAGCTGTTTTTT.

V and J are TRBV6-1 and TRBJ2-3; 12 bases match TRBD2. This CDR3 contains 15 residues. Germline loops: CDR1 MNHNS, CDR2 SASEGT. With 5 bases clipped from V and 3 bases from J, the junction kept 3 bases outside the gene matches. The CDR3 is CASSTGLAGTDTQYF. Written as DNA, the CDR3 is TGTGCCAGCAGTACGGGACTAGCGGGTACAGATACGCAGTATTTT.

This clone has a handful of counts. V usage is TRBV7-9 and J usage is TRBJ1-1; 7 nucleotides line up with TRBD1. Per germline, CDR1 SEHNR and CDR2 FQNEAQ (reference sequence). The CDR3 extends over 15 amino acids. The V gene end was trimmed by 3 bases and the J gene end by 0 bases; junction bases not matched to a gene: 4. The CDR3 nucleotides are TGTGCCAGCAGCTTCCGAGGGGGCGTGAACACTGAAGCTTTCTTT. Translation: CASSFRGGVNTEAFF.

The DNA for the CDR3 is TGTGCCAGCAGCCCCGAGAATGGACTATCTAACTATGGCTACACCTTC. Amino acids: CASSPENGLSNYGYTF. The rearrangement links TRBV5-5 to TRBJ1-2; no clear D gene. Trimming pared 4 bases from V and 0 bases from J, leaving 16 bases between. CDR3 size: 16 residues. Germline CDR1 SGHKS, CDR2 YYEKEE (reference sequence).

The chain is built from TRBV11-2 and TRBJ1-1; no definite D call. This CDR3 spans 13 amino acids. V was shortened by 1 base and J by 5 bases, with 8 bases between the two germline ends. Germline CDR1 SGHAT, CDR2 FQNNGV. The CDR3 coding sequence is TGTGCCAGCAGCTTAGCGGGGAGGACTGAAGCTTTCTTT. This gives the protein CASSLAGRTEAFF.

The chain joins TRBV7-2 to TRBJ2-3; D might be TRBD2 (5 bases). V was trimmed by 6 bases and J by 5 bases, leaving 12 bases between them. This CDR3 has 13 amino acids. Germline values: CDR1 SGHTA, CDR2 FQGNSA. As DNA, the CDR3 is TGTGCCAGCAGGTTTGCGGGTGGAGATACGCAGTATTTT. Amino acids: CASRFAGGDTQYF.

V gene TRBV27 combines with J gene TRBJ1-6, with 9 bases identical to TRBD1. The CDR3 runs 16 residues. Germline CDR1 reads MNHEY; CDR2 reads SMNVEV (reference sequence). V trimming: 3 bases; J trimming: 10 bases; junction bases outside the gene matches: 10. Here the CDR3 reads CASSLRIPGQGSPLHF. The CDR3 region has the DNA TGTGCCAGCAGTTTGCGCATACCGGGACAGGGATCACCCCTCCACTTT.

The J gene is TRBJ1-1, the V gene TRBV28; D gene uncertain. Germline CDR1 reads MDHEN; CDR2 reads SYDVKM. V was clipped by 2 bases and J by 0 bases, with 10 bases between them. This CDR3 has 15 residues. The CDR3 bases are TGTGCCAGCAGTTTAGAAGCGCTCATGAACACTGAAGCTTTCTTT. Its translation: CASSLEALMNTEAFF.

The chain carries TRBV7-9 and TRBJ1-2, with 9 bases lining up with TRBD1. With V trimmed by 5 bases and J by 2 bases, 6 bases remained unmatched. Germline V gives CDR1 SEHNR, CDR2 FQNEAQ (reference sequence). The CDR3 sequence is 15 residues long. For the CDR3, the DNA is TGTGCCAGCAGCCCAACCGGGACAGGGAACTATGGCTACACCTTC. This sequence encodes CASSPTGTGNYGYTF.

The chain links TRBV19 to TRBJ2-1; weak D call: TRBD2 (5 bases). The V gene's germline CDR1 is LNHDA and CDR2 SQIVND (reference sequence). Trimming took 6 bases from V and 0 from J, leaving 12 bases between them. The CDR3 is made up of 15 amino acids. This chain's CDR3 is CASRGGLSSYNEQFF. As DNA, the CDR3 is TGTGCCAGTAGGGGCGGGCTGAGCTCCTACAATGAGCAGTTCTTC. The full variable domain, with the rest looked up from reference TRBV19 and TRBJ2-1, is DGGITQSPKYLFRKEGQNVTLSCEQNLNHDAMYWYRQDPGQGLRLIYYSQIVNDFQKGDIAEGYSVSREKKESFPLTVTSAQKNPTAFYLCASRGGLSSYNEQFFGPGTRLTVL.

This clone was observed once. The V and J genes are TRBV15 and TRBJ1-6; D gene ambiguous. The length of the CDR3 is 13 residues. The germline gives CDR1 LNHNV, CDR2 YYDKDF (reference sequence). V shed 4 bases and J shed 8 bases, with 9 bases lying between them. CDR3 amino acids: CATSTHGDSPLHF. The CDR3 bases are TGTGCCACCAGCACCCACGGAGATTCACCCCTCCACTTT.

The V and J genes are TRBV7-9 and TRBJ1-1; 8 bases agree with TRBD1. The germline V gene has CDR1 SEHNR and CDR2 FQNEAQ (reference sequence). The CDR3 sequence is 17 residues long. V shed 4 bases and J 1 base; nucleotides not matched to a gene: 11. CDR3 loop: CASSSIRDRLTNTEAFF. CDR3 bases: TGTGCCAGCAGCTCCATCCGGGACAGGCTAACGAACACTGAAGCTTTCTTT.